This TCR beta chain originates from a study of cytomegalovirus exposure and HLA in healthy donors. The CDR3 consists of 13 residues. Per germline, CDR1 MGHRA and CDR2 YSYEKL. V lost 1 base and J 2 bases, leaving 5 bases between the germline ends. General study points: Sequences of the TCR beta chain were said to predict the HLA-A and HLA-B alleles of most subjects accurately.

Donors likely had unrecorded immune exposures despite being nominally healthy when sampled. Vbeta (60) and Jbeta (13) primers were used in the PCR. Clones were sequenced by immunoSEQ multiplex PCR, and TCRdb holds only the in-frame ones, with some missing. The data contain 170,000 or so clones, more than 65% of them singletons. This clone is a singleton in its sample. What it binds is unknown. V usage is TRBV4-1 and J usage is TRBJ1-1; weak D call: TRBD1 (5 bases). This TCR was recovered from a woman between 50 and 59 years old in good health and CMV-seronegative. The sample was PBMCs. CDR3 residues: CASSQGTNTEAFF. Written as DNA, the CDR3 is TGCGCCAGCAGCCAAGGGACAAACACTGAAGCTTTCTTT.